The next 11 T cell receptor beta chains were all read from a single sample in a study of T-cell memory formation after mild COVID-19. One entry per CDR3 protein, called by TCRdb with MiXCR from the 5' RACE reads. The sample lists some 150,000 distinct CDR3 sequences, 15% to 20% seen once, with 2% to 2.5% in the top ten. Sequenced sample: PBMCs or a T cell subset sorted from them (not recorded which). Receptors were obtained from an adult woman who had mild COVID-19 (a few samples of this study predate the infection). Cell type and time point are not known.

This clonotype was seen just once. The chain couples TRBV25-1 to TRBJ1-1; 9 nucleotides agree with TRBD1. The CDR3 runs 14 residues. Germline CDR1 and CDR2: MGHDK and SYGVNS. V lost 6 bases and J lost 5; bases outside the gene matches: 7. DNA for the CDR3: TGTGCCAGCAGGGCGACAGGGGGAGGGACTGAAGCTTTCTTT. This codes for CASRATGGGTEAFF.

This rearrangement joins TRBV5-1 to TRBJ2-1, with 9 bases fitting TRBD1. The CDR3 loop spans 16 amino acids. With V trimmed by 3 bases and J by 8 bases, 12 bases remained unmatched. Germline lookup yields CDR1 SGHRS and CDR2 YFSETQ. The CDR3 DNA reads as TGCGCCAGCAGCTGGGGTGGACAGGGGAAAGGGGATGAGCAGTTCTTC. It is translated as CASSWGGQGKGDEQFF. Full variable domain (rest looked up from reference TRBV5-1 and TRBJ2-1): KAGVTQTPRYLIKTRGQQVTLSCSPISGHRSVSWYQQTPGQGLQFLFEYFSETQRNKGNFPGRFSGRQFSNSRSEMNVSTLELGDSALYLCASSWGGQGKGDEQFFGPGTRLTVL.

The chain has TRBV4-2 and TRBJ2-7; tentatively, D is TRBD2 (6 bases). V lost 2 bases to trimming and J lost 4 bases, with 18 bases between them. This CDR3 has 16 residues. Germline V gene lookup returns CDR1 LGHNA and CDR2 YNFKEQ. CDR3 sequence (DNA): TGTGCCAGCAGCCAACAGTATTCAGGAGGAGGGTACGAGCAGTACTTC. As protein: CASSQQYSGGGYEQYF.

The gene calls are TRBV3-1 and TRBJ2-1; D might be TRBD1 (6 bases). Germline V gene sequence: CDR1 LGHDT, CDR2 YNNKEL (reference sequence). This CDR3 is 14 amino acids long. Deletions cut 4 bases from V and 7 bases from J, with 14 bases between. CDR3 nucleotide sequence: TGTGCCAGCAGCCGGTACAGGGTATTGAATGAGCAGTTCTTC. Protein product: CASSRYRVLNEQFF.

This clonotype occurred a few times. Here the CDR3 DNA reads TGTGCCAGCAGGCGAAGCTTGTTCGGCGAGACCCAGTACTTC. As protein: CASRRSLFGETQYF. The chain links TRBV12-3 or TRBV12-4 to TRBJ2-5; no reliable D call. The CDR3 runs to 14 residues. Deletions cut 6 bases from V and 5 bases from J, with 16 bases between.

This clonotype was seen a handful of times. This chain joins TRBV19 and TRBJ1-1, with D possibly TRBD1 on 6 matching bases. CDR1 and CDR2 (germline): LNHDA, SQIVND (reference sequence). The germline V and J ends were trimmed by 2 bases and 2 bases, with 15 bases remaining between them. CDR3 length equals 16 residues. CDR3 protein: CASSILFRGINTEAFF. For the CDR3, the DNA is TGTGCCAGTAGTATACTATTCAGGGGCATCAACACTGAAGCTTTCTTT.

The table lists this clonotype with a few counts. In DNA form, the CDR3 reads TGTGCCAGCAGTGCGTTTTCAGGGAAGGGAACTGAAGCTTTCTTT. It translates to CASSAFSGKGTEAFF. V and J are TRBV6-1 and TRBJ1-1, with TRBD1 as a possible D gene (5 bases). Germline assignment: CDR1 MNHNS and CDR2 SASEGT. V was cut by 4 bases and J by 5 bases, with 17 bases left in between. The CDR3 has 15 residues.

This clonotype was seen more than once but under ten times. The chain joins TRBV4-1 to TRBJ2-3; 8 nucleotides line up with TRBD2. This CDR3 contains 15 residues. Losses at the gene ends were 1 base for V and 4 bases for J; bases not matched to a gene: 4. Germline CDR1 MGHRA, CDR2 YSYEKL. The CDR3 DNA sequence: TGCGCCAGCAGCCAAGTACCGGGGGGGGCAGATACGCAGTATTTT. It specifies CASSQVPGGADTQYF.

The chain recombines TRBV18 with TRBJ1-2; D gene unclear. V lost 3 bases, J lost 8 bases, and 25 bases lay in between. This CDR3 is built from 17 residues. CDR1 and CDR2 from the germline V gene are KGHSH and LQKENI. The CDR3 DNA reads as TGTGCCAGCTCACCCGAAGCGCCTACAGTAACTTTGCGAGGCTACACCTTC. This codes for CASSPEAPTVTLRGYTF.

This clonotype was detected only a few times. The CDR3 reads CASSSGPHVSKNIQYF. The CDR3 region has the DNA TGCGCCAGCAGCTCCGGTCCTCACGTATCCAAAAACATTCAGTACTTC. The V call is TRBV5-1, the J call TRBJ2-4; D not resolved. Between the trimmed V and J ends, which lost 3 bases and 2 bases, there was a span of 15 bases. Germline V gene lookup returns CDR1 SGHRS and CDR2 YFSETQ. The CDR3 sequence is 16 residues long.

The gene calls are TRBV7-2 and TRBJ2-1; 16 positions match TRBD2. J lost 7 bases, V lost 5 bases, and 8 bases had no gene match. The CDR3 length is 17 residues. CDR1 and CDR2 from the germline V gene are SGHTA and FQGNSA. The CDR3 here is CASSPPGLAGGRNEQFF. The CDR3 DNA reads TGTGCCAGCAGCCCGCCGGGACTAGCGGGGGGGAGGAATGAGCAGTTCTTC.